This TCR beta chain was sequenced during a study of beta chain features in type 1 diabetes. Study-wide results and caveats: Shorter TCRB CDR3s, moderately but significantly so, marked every one of the four CD4+ subsets in Type 1 diabetes patients.

This clone was counted between two and nine times. Its antigen is currently unknown. The germline gives CDR1 SGHRS, CDR2 YFSETQ. There are 15 residues in the CDR3. V was pared by 4 bases and J by 3 bases, with 5 bases of the junction left unmatched. Sequencing targeted expressed TCRB transcripts, as all isolated RNA had been reverse transcribed. The data were produced by immunoSEQ multiplex PCR, yet TCRdb's version contains in-frame clones alone and is incomplete. The sample holds some 150,000 clones, 8% to 13% seen once. The chain joins TRBV5-1 to TRBJ2-3; 10 bases are a match to TRBD2. The specimen was naive CD4+ T cells from blood. The sequence derives from a man aged 18 to 35 in good health. CDR3 nucleotides: TGCGCCAGCAGCCCCCAGCGGGGGGGAACAGATACGCAGTATTTT. Protein sequence: CASSPQRGGTDTQYF. The full variable domain, in which reference TRBV5-1 and TRBJ2-3 provide the parts outside the CDR3, is KAGVTQTPRYLIKTRGQQVTLSCSPISGHRSVSWYQQTPGQGLQFLFEYFSETQRNKGNFPGRFSGRQFSNSRSEMNVSTLELGDSALYLCASSPQRGGTDTQYFGPGTRLTVL.